This T cell receptor beta chain came from a study of identifying expanded T cells in peripheral blood. During the collection period, no donor immune events like infections were recorded. Study observations and caveats: Two-week clone count variance significantly increased as total template count grew. About 1.3 clones differed between technical replicates, versus approximately 17 and 20 over time.

This clone was detected only a few times. Its matching antigen is unknown. TCRdb's copy holds only in-frame clones and misses some; the assay was immunoSEQ multiplex PCR. The profile shows 95,000 to 100,000 clones, 70% to 90% of them singletons. There are 12 residues in the CDR3. The germline gives CDR1 MNHEY, CDR2 SVGAGI. The V gene lost 8 bases and the J gene lost 0 bases, with 7 bases spanning the gap. This receptor was taken from a person aged 18 to 70 in good health. This chain connects TRBV6-5 to TRBJ1-1; D remains unclear. Sequenced sample: blood. In DNA, the CDR3 is TGTGCCAGCGGCGGCTTGAACACTGAAGCTTTCTTT. Protein sequence: CASGGLNTEAFF.